Listed below are T cell receptor beta chains from one sample, sequenced in a study of blood T cell repertoires in COVID-19. TCRdb keeps only in-frame clones here, not all; method: immunoSEQ multiplex PCR. In the table there are 450,000 to 500,000 clones, 80% to 90% of which are singletons. The source material was PBMCs or T cells enriched from blood (not recorded which). The receptors were gathered from an older woman who had recovered from COVID-19. CDR3s include the opening cysteine and the closing phenylalanine or tryptophan. Each record gives: D gene, clone size, V gene, J gene, CDR3 protein, CDR3 DNA. D genes are given only for firm matches. Clone size is shown for a subset of rows, as once, few, many or a class of expanded clone.

>-|-|TRBV4-1|TRBJ2-1
CASSQDWSDEQFF
TGCGCCAGCAGCCAAGATTGGAGCGATGAGCAGTTCTTC
>-|once|TRBV7-2|TRBJ2-2
CASSERLGSGELFF
TGTGCCAGCAGCGAGAGACTAGGATCCGGGGAGCTGTTTTTT
>-|-|TRBV3-1/TRBV3-2|TRBJ1-1
CASSQVGGSTEAFF
TGTGCCAGCAGCCAAGTTGGGGGGAGTACTGAAGCTTTCTTT
>-|-|TRBV4-1|TRBJ2-2
CASSQDREHLTGELFF
TGCGCCAGCAGCCAAGATCGGGAACACCTCACCGGGGAGCTGTTTTTT
>-|-|TRBV7-8|TRBJ2-7
CASSPVPAGYF
TGTGCCAGCAGCCCCGTCCCCGCGGGGTACTTC
>TRBD1|-|TRBV19|TRBJ1-3
CASSIYRGGGNTIYF
TGTGCCAGTAGTATCTACAGGGGAGGTGGAAACACCATATATTTT
>-|few|TRBV5-1|TRBJ1-1
CASSLVMGPGTEAFF
TGCGCCAGCAGCTTGGTAATGGGCCCAGGAACTGAAGCTTTCTTT
>TRBD2|few|TRBV2|TRBJ2-2
CASSESSGGFTGELFF
TGTGCCAGCAGTGAAAGTAGCGGGGGATTCACCGGGGAGCTGTTTTTT
>TRBD2|-|TRBV19|TRBJ2-3
CASSILAGGTDTQYF
TGTGCCAGTAGTATTTTAGCGGGGGGGACAGATACGCAGTATTTT
>-|-|TRBV15|TRBJ2-1
CATSRDLQGGQFF
TGTGCCACCAGCAGAGACCTTCAGGGAGGGCAGTTCTTC
>-|-|TRBV18|TRBJ1-2
CASSPLTGYGYTF
TGTGCCAGCTCACCCCTCACAGGATATGGCTACACCTTC
>TRBD2|-|TRBV9|TRBJ2-7
CASSGRGLTWDEQYF
TGTGCCAGCAGCGGCCGGGGACTAACTTGGGACGAGCAGTACTTC
>-|-|TRBV4-2|TRBJ2-1
CASSQVHAVYNEQFF
TGTGCCAGCAGCCAAGTACATGCGGTCTACAATGAGCAGTTCTTC
>-|-|TRBV4-1|TRBJ1-6
CASSQEGGRANSPLHF
TGCGCCAGCAGCCAAGAGGGGGGACGGGCTAATTCACCCCTCCACTTT
>-|-|TRBV10-2|TRBJ1-2
CASSTGVRGLYGYTF
TGCGCCAGCAGCACCGGGGTCCGTGGGCTTTATGGCTACACCTTC
>-|-|TRBV2|TRBJ1-1
CASSGRGRSENTEAFF
TGTGCCAGCAGTGGTAGAGGCCGATCTGAGAACACTGAAGCTTTCTTT
>TRBD1|-|TRBV2|TRBJ1-6
CASSDQGAYNSPLHF
TGTGCCAGCAGTGACCAGGGGGCCTATAATTCACCCCTCCACTTT
>-|-|TRBV24-1|TRBJ1-5
CATSRVGYQPQHF
TGTGCCACCAGCAGGGTTGGATATCAGCCCCAGCATTTT
>-|-|TRBV6-5|TRBJ2-5
CASQGQETQYF
TGTGCCAGCCAGGGGCAAGAGACCCAGTACTTC
>-|-|TRBV4-1|TRBJ2-3
CASSHLQGRTQYF
TGCGCCAGCAGCCATCTCCAGGGGCGTACGCAGTATTTT
>TRBD1|once|TRBV19|TRBJ1-6
CASTRRDRLGFNSPLHF
TGTGCCAGTACAAGGAGGGACAGACTGGGTTTTAATTCACCCCTCCACTTT
>-|-|TRBV2|TRBJ1-5
CATGQLNQPQHF
TGTGCCACCGGACAGCTCAATCAGCCCCAGCATTTT
>TRBD1|-|TRBV28|TRBJ1-1
CASSPGDRANTEAFF
TGTGCCAGCAGTCCAGGGGACAGAGCTAACACTGAAGCTTTCTTT
>-|-|TRBV15|TRBJ2-1
CATSRGGVGNEQFF
TGTGCCACCAGCAGAGGCGGGGTCGGCAATGAGCAGTTCTTC
>-|-|TRBV24-1|TRBJ1-5
CATSDPSVEGGNQPQHF
TGTGCCACCAGTGACCCTTCCGTGGAGGGAGGCAATCAGCCCCAGCATTTT
>TRBD1|-|TRBV2|TRBJ2-1
CASSRGQGSYNEQFF
TGTGCCAGCAGTAGGGGACAGGGCTCCTACAATGAGCAGTTCTTC
>-|once|TRBV5-5|TRBJ1-1
CASSLAGQPDGGF
TGTGCCAGCAGCTTGGCCGGACAGCCGGATGGTGGCTTT
>-|-|TRBV15|TRBJ2-3
CATSRGLATDTQYF
TGTGCCACCAGCAGGGGACTCGCCACAGATACGCAGTATTTT
>-|-|TRBV15|TRBJ2-3
CATSREAGTDTQYF
TGTGCCACCAGCAGAGAGGCGGGCACAGATACGCAGTATTTT
>-|-|TRBV4-2|TRBJ2-2
CASSQEFSTGELFF
TGTGCCAGCAGCCAGGAGTTTAGCACCGGGGAGCTGTTTTTT
>-|-|TRBV21-1|TRBJ1-4
CASIVRGTGCEKLFF
TGTGCCAGCATCGTGAGGGGGACAGGGTGTGAAAAACTGTTTTTT
>-|-|TRBV4-1|TRBJ1-1
CASSQDNRWNTEAFF
TGCGCCAGCAGCCAAGATAACAGGTGGAACACTGAAGCTTTCTTT
>TRBD1|once|TRBV5-4|TRBJ1-1
CASSLSGGNAEAFF
TGTGCCAGCAGCTTGTCAGGGGGCAATGCTGAAGCTTTCTTT
>TRBD1|-|TRBV5-6|TRBJ2-3
CASSLTRGLSTDTQYF
TGTGCCAGCAGCCTGACCAGGGGGCTTAGCACAGATACGCAGTATTTT
>-|once|TRBV30|TRBJ1-1
CAWRGLGTEAFF
TGTGCCTGGAGGGGCCTTGGGACTGAAGCTTTCTTT
>TRBD1|-|TRBV19|TRBJ1-1
CASSIWGPGQGRNTEAFF
TGTGCCAGTAGTATATGGGGCCCAGGACAGGGAAGGAACACTGAAGCTTTCTTT
>TRBD1|-|TRBV6-6|TRBJ2-7
CASALGTDTYEQYF
TGTGCCAGCGCTCTCGGGACAGACACCTACGAGCAGTACTTC
>TRBD1|few|TRBV12-3/TRBV12-4|TRBJ1-2
CASSMGQNYGYTF
TGTGCCAGCAGTATGGGACAGAACTATGGCTACACCTTC
>TRBD1|-|TRBV28|TRBJ2-1
CASSLFFAGGNEQFF
TGTGCCAGCAGTTTATTTTTTGCAGGGGGCAATGAGCAGTTCTTC
>TRBD1|-|TRBV27|TRBJ1-2
CASSWGQGKGYTF
TGTGCCAGCAGTTGGGGACAGGGTAAAGGCTACACCTTC
>-|once|TRBV7-6|TRBJ2-3
CASSLVFSVTDTQYF
TGTGCCAGCAGCTTAGTGTTCAGCGTCACAGATACGCAGTATTTT
>TRBD1|few|TRBV18|TRBJ1-1
CASSPLKLGQGTTEAFF
TGTGCCAGCTCACCGCTCAAACTGGGACAGGGAACCACTGAAGCTTTCTTT
>-|-|TRBV6-5|TRBJ1-4
CASSYSGRGGEKLFF
TGTGCCAGCAGTTACTCGGGGAGGGGAGGTGAAAAACTGTTTTTT
>-|-|TRBV4-1|TRBJ1-2
CASSQVWTTGGGYTF
TGCGCCAGCAGCCAAGTTTGGACTACCGGTGGGGGCTACACCTTC
>-|-|TRBV13|TRBJ1-1
CASSLVGSTEAFF
TGTGCCAGCAGCTTAGTAGGGAGCACTGAAGCTTTCTTT
>TRBD1|-|TRBV28|TRBJ1-2
CASSLFRDSYGYTF
TGTGCCAGCAGTTTATTCCGGGACAGCTATGGCTACACCTTC
>-|-|TRBV6-5|TRBJ2-2
CASRPQVNTGELFF
TGTGCCAGCAGGCCTCAGGTGAACACCGGGGAGCTGTTTTTT
>-|-|TRBV30|TRBJ2-5
CAWSGEGRGTQYF
TGTGCCTGGAGTGGTGAGGGCCGGGGGACCCAGTACTTC
>TRBD2|-|TRBV9|TRBJ2-1
CASSLPQGLALVNEQFF
TGTGCCAGCAGCTTACCGCAGGGACTAGCGCTAGTGAATGAGCAGTTCTTC
>TRBD1|few|TRBV27|TRBJ1-5
CASSLRGTDSNQPQHF
TGTGCCAGCAGTTTACGGGGGACAGATAGCAATCAGCCCCAGCATTTT
>TRBD2|-|TRBV2|TRBJ2-2
CASKGLAGGLATGELFF
TGTGCCAGCAAGGGACTAGCGGGGGGCCTGGCCACCGGGGAGCTGTTTTTT
>-|-|TRBV6-1|TRBJ1-3
CASSERGKGNTIYF
TGTGCCAGCAGTGAACGGGGGAAGGGAAACACCATATATTTT
>TRBD2|few|TRBV27|TRBJ2-3
CASSFILASGELTDTQYF
TGTGCCAGCAGTTTTATATTGGCTAGCGGGGAATTAACAGATACGCAGTATTTT
>TRBD2|-|TRBV2|TRBJ2-3
CASSPKAGEDTQYF
TGTGCCAGCAGTCCCAAGGCGGGGGAAGATACGCAGTATTTT
>TRBD2|-|TRBV9|TRBJ2-5
CASTPGGGLKTQYF
TGTGCCAGCACCCCCGGGGGGGGGCTAAAGACCCAGTACTTC